This T cell receptor (beta chain) was documented in a study of CD8 T cells in ankylosing spondylitis. The study's findings and limits: The disease-linked clones had a CD8+ phenotype and low blood frequencies. Blood of patients with ankylosing spondylitis appeared to be characterized by a TCR beta motif of about 8 highly homologous variants.

In the case of this clonotype: Its matching antigen is unknown.

The CDR3 extends over 13 amino acids. V dropped 3 bases and J dropped 6 bases, with 11 bases sitting between them. TCRdb reprocessed the 5' RACE reads with MiXCR, giving one entry per CDR3 protein. This sample carries 750,000 to 850,000 distinct CDR3 sequences, 12% of them seen once, and the ten largest clones take about 0.49%. Sequenced sample: blood, either unsorted or a sorted T cell fraction (not recorded which). The V call is TRBV12-3 or TRBV12-4, the J call TRBJ1-2, with TRBD1 as a possible D gene (6 bases). The sequence came from a male donor with ankylosing spondylitis. This chain's CDR3 is CASSFGGRNGYTF. CDR3 in DNA: TGTGCCAGCAGTTTCGGGGGGCGGAATGGCTACACCTTC.